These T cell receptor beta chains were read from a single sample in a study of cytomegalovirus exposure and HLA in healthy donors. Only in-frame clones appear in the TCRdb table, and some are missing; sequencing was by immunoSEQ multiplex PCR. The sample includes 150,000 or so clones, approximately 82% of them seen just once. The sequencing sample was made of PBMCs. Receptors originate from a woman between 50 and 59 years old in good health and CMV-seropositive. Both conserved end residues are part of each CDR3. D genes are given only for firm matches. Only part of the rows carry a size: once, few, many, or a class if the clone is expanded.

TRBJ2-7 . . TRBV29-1 CSGRTAYEQYF TGCAGCGGCCGGACAGCCTACGAGCAGTACTTC
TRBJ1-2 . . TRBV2 CASSGGGSLGYTF TGTGCCAGCAGTGGAGGTGGGAGCCTTGGCTACACCTTC
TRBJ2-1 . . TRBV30 CAWSVSGYGEQFF TGTGCCTGGAGTGTATCAGGGTACGGTGAGCAGTTCTTC
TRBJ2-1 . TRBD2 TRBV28 CASSPGGGPNEQFF TGTGCCAGCAGCCCTGGCGGGGGACCCAATGAGCAGTTCTTC
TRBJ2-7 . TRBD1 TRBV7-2 CASSLSGQHYEQYF TGTGCCAGCAGCTTATCGGGACAGCACTACGAGCAGTACTTC
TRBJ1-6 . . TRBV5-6 CASSLEQTSNSPLHF TGTGCCAGCAGCTTGGAACAGACCAGTAATTCACCCCTCCACTTT
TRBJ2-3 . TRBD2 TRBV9 CASSRLNSGRTDTQYF TGTGCCAGCAGCCGCCTTAATAGCGGGCGCACAGATACGCAGTATTTT
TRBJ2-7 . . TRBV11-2 CASSLVGWTAYEQYF TGTGCCAGCAGCTTAGTAGGGTGGACAGCCTACGAGCAGTACTTC
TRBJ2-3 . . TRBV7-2 CASSLAGGATDTQYF TGTGCCAGCAGCTTAGCGGGGGGGGCCACAGATACGCAGTATTTT
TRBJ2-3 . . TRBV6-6 CASTGARGQYF TGTGCCAGCACCGGAGCACGGGGGCAGTATTTT
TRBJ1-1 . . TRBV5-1 CASSPVSGVNTEAFF TGCGCCAGCAGCCCCGTTTCGGGGGTGAACACTGAAGCTTTCTTT
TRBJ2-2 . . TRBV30 CAGRGRHTGELFF TGTGCCGGGAGGGGGCGGCACACCGGGGAGCTGTTTTTT
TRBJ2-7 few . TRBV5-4 CASSLGQMASYEQYF TGTGCCAGCAGCTTGGGACAGATGGCCTCCTACGAGCAGTACTTC
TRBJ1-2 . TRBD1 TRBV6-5 CASSPGQGGNYGYTF TGTGCCAGCAGCCCAGGACAGGGTGGGAACTATGGCTACACCTTC
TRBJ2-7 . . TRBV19 CASSMGLRGKQYF TGTGCCAGTAGTATGGGTTTGCGGGGTAAGCAGTACTTC
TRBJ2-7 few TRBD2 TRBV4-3 CASSQDFSGGFYEQYF TGCGCCAGCAGCCAAGACTTTAGCGGGGGGTTCTACGAGCAGTACTTC
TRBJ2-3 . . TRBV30 CAWSPKGGGTQYF TGTGCCTGGAGCCCTAAAGGGGGTGGTACGCAGTATTTT
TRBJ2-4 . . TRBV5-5 CASSLGQKNIQYF TGTGCCAGCAGCTTGGGGCAAAAAAACATTCAGTACTTC